Listed here are 27 T cell receptor beta chains from one sample, sequenced in a study of blood T cell repertoires in COVID-19. Sequencing was performed with immunoSEQ multiplex PCR; in TCRdb, only in-frame clones are kept and a portion is missing. The sample lists over 200,000 clones, more than 85% occurring once. Sequencing was carried out using peripheral blood. The receptors were sampled from a middle-aged man with active or convalescent COVID-19.

The V gene is TRBV27, the J gene TRBJ1-5, with D perhaps matching TRBD1 (6 bases). CDR1 and CDR2 (germline): MNHEY, SMNVEV (reference sequence). V gave up 5 bases and J gave up 3 bases, with 14 bases separating them. The CDR3 consists of 15 residues. The CDR3 sequence: CASSLQGRYNQPQHF. The CDR3 nucleotides read TGTGCCAGCAGTCTCCAGGGGCGGTACAATCAGCCCCAGCATTTT.

This clone came up a few times. The chain links TRBV10-2 to TRBJ2-3; TRBD2 agrees at 14 bases. CDR3 length equals 16 residues. Germline assignment: CDR1 WSHSY and CDR2 SAAADI. With 10 bases clipped from V and 5 bases from J, the junction kept 11 bases outside the gene matches. The CDR3 sequence: CATRTSGGIARDTQYF. DNA for the CDR3: TGCGCCACCAGGACTAGCGGGGGGATAGCGAGAGATACGCAGTATTTT.

This chain joins TRBV9 and TRBJ1-2; a possible D gene is TRBD1 (5 bases). Germline CDR1 and CDR2: SGDLS and YYNGEE. V was cut by 0 bases and J by 0 bases, with 9 bases left in between. There are 15 residues in the CDR3. CDR3 region: CASSVGPGANYGYTF. CDR3 sequence (DNA): TGTGCCAGCAGCGTAGGTCCGGGGGCTAACTATGGCTACACCTTC.

The rearrangement uses TRBV5-6 and TRBJ2-7, with a possible D match to TRBD2 (6 bases). The CDR3 consists of 15 residues. The germline V gene has CDR1 SGHDT and CDR2 YYEEEE. The V gene lost 3 bases and the J gene lost 4 bases, with 17 bases spanning the gap. CDR3 nucleotides: TGTGCCAGCAGCTCGGTAGGAGGGGCTCTATACGAGCAGTACTTC. Translated: CASSSVGGALYEQYF. Variable domain in full (rest from reference TRBV5-6 and TRBJ2-7): DAGVTQSPTHLIKTRGQQVTLRCSPKSGHDTVSWYQQALGQGPQFIFQYYEEEERQRGNFPDRFSGHQFPNYSSELNVNALLLGDSALYLCASSSVGGALYEQYFGPGTRLTVT.

The V gene is TRBV2, the J gene TRBJ1-2; no firm D call. This CDR3 is 14 amino acids long. Germline V CDR1 and CDR2: SNHLY, FYNNEI. V lost 1 base to trimming and J lost 3 bases, with 9 bases between them. CDR3 in amino acids: CASSEGQAYYGYTF. The CDR3 nucleotides read TGTGCCAGCAGTGAAGGGCAGGCTTACTATGGCTACACCTTC.

The rearrangement uses TRBV28 and TRBJ1-3; 7 nucleotides match TRBD1. V gave up 3 bases and J gave up 4 bases; unmatched junction bases: 18. Germline V gives CDR1 MDHEN, CDR2 SYDVKM. The CDR3 runs 19 residues. The CDR3 bases are TGTGCCAGCAGTTTTGCCATCGGGACAGCTCTCACTCCGGGAAACACCATATATTTT. Protein: CASSFAIGTALTPGNTIYF.

This clone was observed a few times. The chain is built from TRBV28 and TRBJ1-6; D possibly corresponds to TRBD1 (5 bases). This CDR3 comprises 12 residues. Trimming pared 5 bases from V and 9 bases from J, leaving 8 bases between. Germline values: CDR1 MDHEN, CDR2 SYDVKM. CDR3 protein: CASSIRVSPLHF. CDR3 coding DNA: TGTGCCAGCAGTATCAGGGTTTCACCCCTCCACTTT.

V and J are TRBV23-1 and TRBJ2-3; 10 bases align to TRBD2. TRBV23-1 is known as an ORF, though its function is uncertain. CDR3 length: 18 residues. Trimming removed 4 bases from V and 4 bases from J; junction bases left unmatched: 14. For the CDR3, the DNA is TGCGCCAGCAGTCGCTTATTCCTGGGGCTAGCGGGGGCAGATACGCAGTATTTT. Amino acid sequence: CASSRLFLGLAGADTQYF.

This chain links TRBV5-1 with TRBJ1-1; the D is unclear. This CDR3 is 13 amino acids long. Germline lookup yields CDR1 SGHRS and CDR2 YFSETQ. Trimming took off 1 base at V and 2 bases at J, with 6 bases between the two ends. In nucleotides, the CDR3 is TGCGCCAGCAGCTTGTCTCGTAACACTGAAGCTTTCTTT. It specifies CASSLSRNTEAFF.

This chain links TRBV9 with TRBJ2-3; 7 nucleotides match TRBD2. Germline CDR1 SGDLS, CDR2 YYNGEE. The CDR3 is 16 amino acids. J gave up 2 bases and V 5 bases, and 11 bases lay outside the gene matches. The CDR3 loop reads CASSFLADPSTDTQYF. In nucleotides, the CDR3 is TGTGCCAGCAGTTTTCTAGCGGACCCGTCCACAGATACGCAGTATTTT.

This clone was seen a single time. V gene TRBV5-1 combines with J gene TRBJ2-2; no reliable D call. The germline CDR1 and CDR2 sequences are SGHRS and YFSETQ. Between the trimmed V and J ends, which lost 0 bases and 2 bases, there was a span of 8 bases. The CDR3 loop spans 15 amino acids. The CDR3 DNA sequence: TGCGCCAGCAGCTTGGGTCTCTTCAACACCGGGGAGCTGTTTTTT. The encoded protein is CASSLGLFNTGELFF.

The chain couples TRBV28 to TRBJ1-6, with D unresolved. The CDR3 is 12 amino acids. Germline V gene data show CDR1 as MDHEN and CDR2 as SYDVKM. Trimming took 2 bases from V and 10 from J, leaving 6 bases between them. As DNA, the CDR3 is TGTGCCAGCAGTTTAATCCAATCACCCCTCCACTTT. Its translation: CASSLIQSPLHF.

V usage is TRBV7-9 and J usage is TRBJ2-1; D is possibly TRBD1 (6 bases). Trimming removed 4 bases from V and 10 bases from J, with 20 bases in between. Germline V CDR1 and CDR2: SEHNR, FQNEAQ (reference sequence). This CDR3 is built from 15 residues. The CDR3 region has the DNA TGTGCCAGCAGCTCAGATAGACAGGTCCATTCCGAGCAGTTCTTC. Translating it yields CASSSDRQVHSEQFF.

This chain joins TRBV19 and TRBJ1-1, with TRBD1 matching 7 bases. V trimming: 1 base; J trimming: 1 base; junction bases outside the gene matches: 0. The germline V gene has CDR1 LNHDA and CDR2 SQIVND (reference sequence). The CDR3 runs to 14 residues. CDR3 sequence: CASSIGTGNTEAFF. CDR3 bases: TGTGCCAGTAGTATAGGGACAGGGAACACTGAAGCTTTCTTT.

This clone was seen once. The chain combines TRBV27 with TRBJ2-5; 7 positions agree with TRBD2. Germline V gives CDR1 MNHEY, CDR2 SMNVEV (reference sequence). The CDR3 is 15 residues long. The V and J ends lost 5 bases and 7 bases, in that order; junction bases with no gene match: 13. CDR3 residues: CASSPTQGLVGTQYF. CDR3 nucleotides: TGTGCCAGCAGTCCGACACAAGGACTAGTAGGGACCCAGTACTTC.

Only one count was recorded for this clone. As DNA, the CDR3 is TGTGCCTCCCGGGGGGCAGGTGAAAAACTGTTTTTT. Translating gives CASRGAGEKLFF. The chain is built from TRBV2 and TRBJ1-4; a weak D match, TRBD1 (6 bases). CDR3 length: 12 residues. V lost 11 bases to trimming and J lost 7 bases, with 14 bases between them. Germline values: CDR1 SNHLY, CDR2 FYNNEI.

This chain connects TRBV19 to TRBJ2-2; D is perhaps TRBD2 (6 bases). The V and J ends lost 6 bases and 3 bases respectively, with 14 bases between them. This CDR3 is 15 amino acids long. Per the germline V gene, CDR1 is LNHDA and CDR2 is SQIVND (reference sequence). The CDR3 region has the DNA TGTGCCAGTAGCCGGGACTTTCTCGACACCGGGGAGCTGTTTTTT. Translation gives CASSRDFLDTGELFF.

This chain joins TRBV7-6 and TRBJ2-7, with D tentatively TRBD1 (6 bases). Germline CDR1 reads SGHVS; CDR2 reads FNYEAQ. The CDR3 totals 15 residues. The V end was cut by 4 bases, the J end by 0 bases, with 13 bases between. The CDR3 sequence: CASSYAQGHSYEQYF. DNA for the CDR3: TGTGCCAGCAGCTACGCACAGGGACACTCCTACGAGCAGTACTTC.

This rearrangement joins TRBV19 to TRBJ1-1; tentative D call: TRBD1 (6 bases). Germline CDR1 LNHDA, CDR2 SQIVND (reference sequence). The CDR3 sequence is 14 residues long. Trimming took off 0 bases at V and 1 base at J, with 6 bases between the two ends. DNA of the CDR3: TGTGCCAGTAGTATAGACAGGGGGAACACTGAAGCTTTCTTT. It encodes CASSIDRGNTEAFF.

The V gene is TRBV5-4, the J gene TRBJ2-1; the match to TRBD2 covers 7 bases. The CDR3 is 15 amino acids. CDR1 and CDR2 from the germline V gene are SGHNT and YYREEE (reference sequence). V gave up 0 bases and J gave up 7 bases; unmatched junction bases: 7. Here the CDR3 DNA reads TGTGCCAGCAGCTTGGGAGTAGCGGGCGTGAATGAGCAGTTCTTC. Protein: CASSLGVAGVNEQFF.

The J gene is TRBJ2-7, the V gene TRBV28; 11 nucleotides line up with TRBD1. The CDR3 covers 14 residues. Germline V CDR1 and CDR2: MDHEN, SYDVKM. J was trimmed by 6 bases and V by 6 bases; bases with no gene match: 7. The CDR3 sequence is CASSRDRGMGEQYF. The CDR3 DNA sequence: TGTGCCAGCAGCCGGGACAGGGGGATGGGCGAGCAGTACTTC.

The chain carries TRBV7-3 and TRBJ2-1; 8 nucleotides match TRBD2. Germline loops: CDR1 SGHTA, CDR2 FQGTGA. V lost 5 bases to trimming and J lost 3 bases; unmatched junction nucleotides: 3. The length of the CDR3 is 14 residues. The DNA of the CDR3 is TGTGCCAGCAGCATTAGCGGGAACTACAATGAGCAGTTCTTC. Its translation is CASSISGNYNEQFF.

This chain connects TRBV7-3 to TRBJ2-1; tentatively, D is TRBD2 (6 bases). V was shortened by 5 bases and J by 2 bases, with 13 bases between the two germline ends. There are 15 residues in the CDR3. Germline values: CDR1 SGHTA, CDR2 FQGTGA. CDR3: CASSLSRGTYNEQFF. CDR3 nucleotide sequence: TGTGCCAGCAGCCTCAGTCGGGGGACCTACAATGAGCAGTTCTTC.

This chain connects TRBV7-9 to TRBJ2-7; 9 nucleotides match TRBD1. Germline V CDR1 and CDR2: SEHNR, FQNEAQ (reference sequence). The CDR3 runs 14 residues. V lost 5 bases and J lost 5; bases outside the gene matches: 7. The DNA of the CDR3 is TGTGCCAGCAGCATTCCCGGACAGGGGAACGAGCAGTACTTC. Translating it yields CASSIPGQGNEQYF.

This clone was counted a single time. The chain has TRBV5-5 and TRBJ1-5; no firm D call. The germline CDR1 and CDR2 sequences are SGHKS and YYEKEE (reference sequence). V gave up 3 bases and J gave up 3 bases, with 16 bases separating them. This CDR3 has 16 residues. CDR3 coding DNA: TGTGCCAGCAGCTCCCTTCGGGGATCGGACAATCAGCCCCAGCATTTT. The encoded protein is CASSSLRGSDNQPQHF.

The rearrangement joins TRBV29-1 to TRBJ1-1; no firm D call. The CDR3 is made up of 11 amino acids. Trimming took 2 bases from V and 12 from J, leaving 13 bases between them. CDR1 is SQVTM and CDR2 is ANQGSEA in the germline V gene. The CDR3 DNA is TGCAGCGTTGAAACCGGGGAACTTACTTTCTTT. It translates to CSVETGELTFF.

The chain uses TRBV5-1 and TRBJ1-4; 11 bases are a match to TRBD1. V trimming: 4 bases; J trimming: 7 bases; junction bases outside the gene matches: 6. Per the germline V gene, CDR1 is SGHRS and CDR2 is YFSETQ. The CDR3 length is 15 residues. CDR3 sequence (DNA): TGCGCCAGCAGCCGACGGACAGGGGGCCTTGAAAAACTGTTTTTT. Amino acid sequence: CASSRRTGGLEKLFF.